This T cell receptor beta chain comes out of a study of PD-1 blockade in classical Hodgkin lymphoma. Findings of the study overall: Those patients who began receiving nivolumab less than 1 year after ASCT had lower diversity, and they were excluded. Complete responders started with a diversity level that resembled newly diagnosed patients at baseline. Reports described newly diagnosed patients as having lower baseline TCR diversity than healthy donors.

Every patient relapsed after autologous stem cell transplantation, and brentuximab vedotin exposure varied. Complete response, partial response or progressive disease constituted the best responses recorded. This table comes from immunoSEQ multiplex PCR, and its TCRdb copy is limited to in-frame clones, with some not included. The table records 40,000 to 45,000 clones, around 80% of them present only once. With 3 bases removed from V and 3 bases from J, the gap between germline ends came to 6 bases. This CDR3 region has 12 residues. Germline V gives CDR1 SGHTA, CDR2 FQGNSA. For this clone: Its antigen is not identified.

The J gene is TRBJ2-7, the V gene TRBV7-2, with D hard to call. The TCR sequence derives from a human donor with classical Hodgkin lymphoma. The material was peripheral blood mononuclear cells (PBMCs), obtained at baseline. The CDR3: CASSFWGYEQYF. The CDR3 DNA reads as TGTGCCAGCAGCTTTTGGGGCTACGAGCAGTACTTC.